These 22 T cell receptor beta chains came from one sample sequenced in a study of T cell responses to AZD1222 COVID-19 vaccine. Clones were sequenced by immunoSEQ multiplex PCR, and TCRdb holds only the in-frame ones, with some missing. The sample has roughly 150,000 clones; around 93% are singletons. The sequences come from peripheral blood, collected on day 0 of AZD1222 vaccination. Receptors were obtained from an adult in good health.

J is TRBJ1-3 and V is TRBV3-1 (or the pseudogene TRBV3-2); a possible D gene is TRBD1 (5 bases). The CDR3 loop spans 14 amino acids. Deletions cut 3 bases from V and 4 bases from J, with 10 bases between. From germline, CDR1 is LGHDT and CDR2 YNNKEL (reference sequence). CDR3 in amino acids: CASSHGTVGNTIYF. The CDR3, as DNA: TGTGCCAGCAGCCATGGGACGGTCGGAAACACCATATATTTT.

The rearrangement uses TRBV10-3 and TRBJ1-5; 9 nucleotides line up with TRBD1. Germline assignment: CDR1 ENHRY and CDR2 SYGVKD. The trim removed 10 bases at V and 1 base at J, leaving 5 bases unmatched. CDR3 size: 14 residues. The CDR3 sequence: CATRDRVSNQPQHF. As DNA, the CDR3 is TGTGCCACGAGGGACAGGGTGAGCAATCAGCCCCAGCATTTT.

The V gene is TRBV28, the J gene TRBJ2-7; 9 positions agree with TRBD2. V was clipped by 2 bases and J by 4 bases; unmatched bases: 12. This CDR3 has 17 residues. CDR1 and CDR2 (germline): MDHEN, SYDVKM. CDR3 DNA: TGTGCCAGCAGTTTAATTTTAAGGACTAGCGTTCGGTACGAGCAGTACTTC. It codes for CASSLILRTSVRYEQYF.

The chain carries TRBV29-1 and TRBJ2-3; D gene ambiguous. Germline assignment: CDR1 SQVTM and CDR2 ANQGSEA. There are 14 residues in the CDR3. V was clipped by 6 bases and J by 0 bases, with 13 bases between them. The CDR3 coding sequence is TGCAGCGTGTCGAAAGACACAAGCACAGATACGCAGTATTTT. This sequence encodes CSVSKDTSTDTQYF.

The chain couples TRBV30 to TRBJ2-4, with 9 nucleotides matching TRBD1. CDR3 length: 17 residues. Germline V gene sequence: CDR1 GTSNPN, CDR2 SVGIG (reference sequence). V dropped 5 bases and J dropped 0; count of bases not matched to a gene: 11. This CDR3 is CAWQTLQGAVAKNIQYF. The DNA of the CDR3 is TGTGCCTGGCAAACCCTACAGGGGGCAGTAGCCAAAAACATTCAGTACTTC.

The genes are TRBV19 and TRBJ1-1, with 10 bases fitting TRBD1. V trimming: 1 base; J trimming: 5 bases; junction bases outside the gene matches: 1. Germline CDR1 LNHDA, CDR2 SQIVND (reference sequence). This CDR3 has 14 residues. The CDR3 DNA reads as TGTGCCAGTAGTATAGGACAGGGGGCAACTGAAGCTTTCTTT. Its translation: CASSIGQGATEAFF.

This clone has more than one count but fewer than ten. The gene calls are TRBV7-2 and TRBJ1-4; a weak D match, TRBD1 (5 bases). The V end lost 5 bases, the J end lost 0 bases, and 7 bases lay between the germline ends. CDR1 is SGHTA, CDR2 FQGNSA, per germline. This CDR3 has 14 amino acids. The CDR3 DNA sequence: TGTGCCAGCAGCCGCAGGGCAACTAATGAAAAACTGTTTTTT. Residues: CASSRRATNEKLFF.

V gene TRBV14 combines with J gene TRBJ1-4, with D uncertain. V was cut by 4 bases and J by 6 bases, with 9 bases left in between. The germline V gene encodes CDR1 SGHDN and CDR2 FVKESK. The CDR3 consists of 13 residues. The CDR3 sequence: CASSPVTDEKLFF. Written as DNA, the CDR3 is TGTGCCAGCAGCCCCGTAACCGATGAAAAACTGTTTTTT.

This clone was seen more than once but under ten times. The chain employs TRBV7-2 and TRBJ1-2; 11 positions match TRBD1. CDR1 and CDR2 (germline): SGHTA, FQGNSA. The J segment lost 4 bases and the V segment lost 5 bases, leaving 3 bases of the junction unmatched. This CDR3 is 14 amino acids long. The CDR3: CASSPGTGGYGYTF. The CDR3 nucleotides read TGTGCCAGCAGCCCAGGGACAGGGGGCTATGGCTACACCTTC. Variable domain in full (rest from reference TRBV7-2 and TRBJ1-2): GAGVSQSPSNKVTEKGKDVELRCDPISGHTALYWYRQSLGQGLEFLIYFQGNSAPDKSGLPSDRFSAERTGGSVSTLTIQRTQQEDSAVYLCASSPGTGGYGYTFGSGTRLTVV.

The chain carries TRBV2 and TRBJ2-7; TRBD1 aligns across 7 bases. J gave up 2 bases and V 7 bases, and 2 bases lay outside the gene matches. This CDR3 has 12 amino acids. CDR1 SNHLY and CDR2 FYNNEI come from the germline V gene. The CDR3 spells CASIRGTYEQYF. The DNA for the CDR3 is TGTGCCAGCATCAGGGGGACCTACGAGCAGTACTTC.

The J gene is TRBJ2-7, the V gene TRBV2; D is unresolved. Germline values: CDR1 SNHLY, CDR2 FYNNEI. V was pared by 6 bases and J by 1 base, with 7 bases between. The CDR3 extends over 12 amino acids. CDR3 DNA: TGTGCCAGCAGGCCCGGTTCCTACGAGCAGTACTTC. Translating it yields CASRPGSYEQYF.

This chain links TRBV28 with TRBJ2-1, with D uncertain. Trimming removed 3 bases from V and 6 bases from J, with 15 bases in between. The germline V gene has CDR1 MDHEN and CDR2 SYDVKM. The CDR3 loop spans 15 amino acids. CDR3 sequence: CASSFPSGRANEQFF. CDR3 coding DNA: TGTGCCAGCAGTTTCCCTTCAGGCCGGGCCAATGAGCAGTTCTTC.

This chain joins TRBV18 and TRBJ2-5, with 11 bases lining up with TRBD2. Looked up from germline, CDR1 is KGHSH and CDR2 is LQKENI. Germline trimming cut 3 bases from V and 3 bases from J; bases unmatched to any gene: 9. The CDR3 is made up of 17 amino acids. The CDR3 is CASSPPVLLAGEETQYF. The CDR3, as DNA: TGTGCCAGCTCACCCCCAGTTCTACTAGCGGGAGAAGAGACCCAGTACTTC.

This chain connects TRBV7-9 to TRBJ2-3; the match to TRBD1 covers 8 bases. Germline assignment: CDR1 SEHNR and CDR2 FQNEAQ (reference sequence). This CDR3 is built from 15 residues. Losses at the gene ends were 7 bases for V and 3 bases for J; bases not matched to a gene: 9. CDR3 nucleotide sequence: TGTGCCAGCACCTCTGGGGGACAGGTGACAGATACGCAGTATTTT. Translating gives CASTSGGQVTDTQYF.

V is TRBV12-3 or TRBV12-4 and J is TRBJ1-1, with D maybe TRBD1 (5 bases). The ends were cut back, 5 bases at V and 7 bases at J, with 11 bases in the middle. The length of the CDR3 is 12 residues. The CDR3 is CASSLWGVEAFF. In DNA, the CDR3 is TGTGCCAGCAGTCTATGGGGCGTTGAAGCTTTCTTT.

This clone has only one observation. The chain carries TRBV2 and TRBJ1-4; D is possibly TRBD1 (6 bases). CDR3 length: 14 amino acids. With 4 bases removed from V and 5 bases from J, the gap between germline ends came to 11 bases. The germline V gene has CDR1 SNHLY and CDR2 FYNNEI. In nucleotides, the CDR3 is TGTGCCAGCAGTGGGGGAGGGGGAAATGAAAAACTGTTTTTT. It translates to CASSGGGGNEKLFF.

J is TRBJ1-2 and V is TRBV19; 7 bases map to TRBD1. The CDR3 sequence is 15 residues long. Losses at the gene ends were 1 base for V and 2 bases for J; bases not matched to a gene: 4. CDR1 and CDR2 (germline): LNHDA, SQIVND (reference sequence). The chain's CDR3 is CASSIGQGGNYGYTF. For the CDR3, the DNA is TGTGCCAGTAGTATAGGACAGGGAGGCAACTATGGCTACACCTTC.

This chain joins TRBV30 and TRBJ1-3; tentative D call: TRBD1 (6 bases). The CDR3 length is 14 residues. V dropped 3 bases and J dropped 2 bases, with 11 bases sitting between them. The germline V gene encodes CDR1 GTSNPN and CDR2 SVGIG (reference sequence). CDR3: CAWSTGTTGNTIYF. As DNA, the CDR3 is TGTGCCTGGAGCACGGGGACAACTGGAAACACCATATATTTT.

The chain has TRBV5-5 and TRBJ2-1; 8 positions agree with TRBD1. The germline V gene has CDR1 SGHKS and CDR2 YYEKEE (reference sequence). Trimming cost V 2 bases and J 1 base; bases outside gene matches: 11. The CDR3 spans 18 residues. The CDR3 nucleotides read TGTGCCAGCAGCTTAACGACAGGGGCTGTTTTTTCCTACAATGAGCAGTTCTTC. It codes for CASSLTTGAVFSYNEQFF.

This chain uses TRBV7-2 with TRBJ2-7, with TRBD1 as a possible D gene (6 bases). There are 13 residues in the CDR3. Trimming cost V 2 bases and J 7 bases, with 12 bases left between them. From germline, CDR1 is SGHTA and CDR2 FQGNSA. The CDR3 coding sequence is TGTGCCAGCAGCTTAAGGCAGGGGTGGGAGCAGTACTTC. It encodes CASSLRQGWEQYF.

This clone was recorded only once. The chain couples TRBV18 to TRBJ2-5; no firm D call. The CDR3 loop spans 15 amino acids. Trimming removed 4 bases at V and 1 base at J, with 13 bases between. Germline CDR1 is KGHSH and CDR2 is LQKENI. The CDR3 protein is CASSLRQPFQETQYF. Here the CDR3 DNA reads TGTGCCAGCTCACTGAGGCAGCCATTCCAAGAGACCCAGTACTTC.

This chain connects TRBV4-3 to TRBJ2-2, with D unclear. V gave up 0 bases and J gave up 0 bases, with 5 bases separating them. CDR1 LGHNA and CDR2 YSLEER come from the germline V gene. The CDR3 sequence is 15 residues long. This CDR3 reads CASSQDHSNTGELFF. The DNA for the CDR3 is TGCGCCAGCAGCCAAGATCACTCGAACACCGGGGAGCTGTTTTTT.